The rows below give T cell receptor beta chains drawn from one sample of a study of blood T cell repertoires in COVID-19. Libraries were prepared by immunoSEQ multiplex PCR; TCRdb keeps only in-frame clonotypes and omits some of them. The data hold about 120,000 clones, with about 85% observed a single time. Sequencing input: peripheral blood. The receptors originated from a man aged 40-55 years with acute or convalescent COVID-19. The CDR3 runs from the conserved cysteine through the conserved F or W. D genes are given only for firm matches. Size tells how often a clone was seen (once, few, many) or the class of an expanded clone, and some rows leave it out.

v_gene	d_gene	abundance	j_gene	CDR3nt	CDR3aa
TRBV21-1	NA	NA	TRBJ1-1	TGTGCCAGCAGCACACGATTAGACCCTCCTCTAGGGAACACTGAAGCTTTCTTT	CASSTRLDPPLGNTEAFF
TRBV7-9	TRBD2	NA	TRBJ2-3	TGTGCCAGCAGCTTAGTTGGTAGCGGGGACACAGATACGCAGTATTTT	CASSLVGSGDTDTQYF
TRBV6-5	TRBD2	once	TRBJ2-1	TGTGCCAGCAGGGGACTAGCCAGTGAGCAGTTCTTC	CASRGLASEQFF
TRBV4-1	TRBD1	NA	TRBJ1-6	TGCGCCAGCAGCCAAGGGGGGACAGGGGGCAATTCACCCCTCCACTTT	CASSQGGTGGNSPLHF
TRBV5-1	TRBD1	NA	TRBJ1-2	TGCGCCAGCAGCCCGGGGACAGGGAACTATGGCTACACCTTC	CASSPGTGNYGYTF
TRBV29-1	NA	NA	TRBJ2-3	TGCAGCGTAACCGGGACTAGCACAGATACGCAGTATTTT	CSVTGTSTDTQYF
TRBV3-1/TRBV3-2	NA	NA	TRBJ2-1	TGTGCCAGCAGCCAAGAGACTGCCTCCTACAATGAGCAGTTCTTC	CASSQETASYNEQFF
TRBV7-2	TRBD2	NA	TRBJ2-2	TGTGCCAGCGAGAGCGGGGGAAGCACCGGGGAGCTGTTTTTT	CASESGGSTGELFF
TRBV4-1	NA	NA	TRBJ1-5	TGCGCCAGCAGCCAAGGGACAGCTCAGCCCCAGCATTTT	CASSQGTAQPQHF
TRBV12-5	NA	NA	TRBJ1-5	TGTGCTAGTGGTTTGGTAAGGACACATAGCAATCAGCCCCAGCATTTT	CASGLVRTHSNQPQHF
TRBV15	NA	NA	TRBJ1-6	TGTGCCACCAGCAGAGTTCAGGGTGAATCACCCCTCCACTTT	CATSRVQGESPLHF
TRBV18	NA	NA	TRBJ1-2	TGTGCCAGCTCACCAGCTGCAGGGGAGGGCTACACCTTC	CASSPAAGEGYTF
TRBV5-6	NA	NA	TRBJ1-3	TGTGCCAGCAGCTTTTACTCGACAGTCTCTGGAAACACCATATATTTT	CASSFYSTVSGNTIYF
TRBV10-3	TRBD1	few	TRBJ1-2	TGTGCCACCCAACAGGGGGCGACTAACTATGGCTACACCTTC	CATQQGATNYGYTF
TRBV7-9	TRBD2	NA	TRBJ2-3	TGTGCCGGGACTAGCGGGGGGGCCAGCACAGATACGCAGTATTTT	CAGTSGGASTDTQYF
TRBV6-2/TRBV6-3	TRBD1	NA	TRBJ1-1	TGTGCCAGCAGTTCAGACAGGGGCCGCGGGAACACTGAAGCTTTCTTT	CASSSDRGRGNTEAFF
TRBV27	NA	NA	TRBJ2-5	TGTGCCAGCAGTTTTTACGGGGACCAAGAGACCCAGTACTTC	CASSFYGDQETQYF
TRBV10-3	NA	NA	TRBJ2-3	TGTGCCATCGGAAGGGACTCCCCAACAGATACGCAGTATTTT	CAIGRDSPTDTQYF
TRBV25-1	NA	NA	TRBJ2-3	TGTGCCAGCATGGAGGACCCCGCCGGAGATACGCAGTATTTT	CASMEDPAGDTQYF
TRBV24-1	TRBD1	NA	TRBJ1-2	TGTGCCACCAGTGACACCAGGGGGCTGCACTATGGCTACACCTTC	CATSDTRGLHYGYTF
TRBV10-3	TRBD1	NA	TRBJ1-2	TGTGCCATCTCTATGGGACAGGGGGCGCCCCAGGATGGCTACACCTTC	CAISMGQGAPQDGYTF
TRBV25-1	TRBD2	NA	TRBJ2-5	TGTGCCAGCAGTGGAGCTAGCGGGGGGGCCGAGACCCAGTACTTC	CASSGASGGAETQYF
TRBV5-1	TRBD1	once	TRBJ2-1	TGCGCCAGCAGCCTTTCGAGACAGGGAGTCCCCAATGAGCAGTTCTTC	CASSLSRQGVPNEQFF
TRBV6-5	TRBD1	NA	TRBJ2-7	TGTGCCAGCCGACAGGGTGTTTCCTCCGAGCAGTACTTC	CASRQGVSSEQYF
TRBV5-3	NA	NA	TRBJ2-7	TGTGCCAGAAGCGATCTAACGTCCAAGCCCTACGAGCAGTACTTC	CARSDLTSKPYEQYF
TRBV2	NA	NA	TRBJ2-6	TGTGCCAGCAGTTTAACAGGAGACTCTGGGGCCAACGTCCTGACTTTC	CASSLTGDSGANVLTF
TRBV9	NA	NA	TRBJ1-3	TGTGCCAGCAGCGCCTCAGTAAGCTCTGGAAACACCATATATTTT	CASSASVSSGNTIYF
TRBV3-1/TRBV3-2	NA	NA	TRBJ1-2	TGTGCCAGCAGCCAAGGCCCAGGGGTGAGTGGCTACACCTTC	CASSQGPGVSGYTF
TRBV24-1	NA	NA	TRBJ2-3	TGTGCCACCAGTGATTTGATGGAGCCTGGGCAGTATTTT	CATSDLMEPGQYF
TRBV2	NA	NA	TRBJ2-3	TGTGCCAGCAGTGAAGACAGGAGCACAGATACGCAGTATTTT	CASSEDRSTDTQYF
TRBV27	TRBD2	NA	TRBJ2-7	TGTGCCAGCAGTCTCAAGCGGGGCCCCTTCTCCTACGAGCAGTACTTC	CASSLKRGPFSYEQYF
TRBV10-1	TRBD2	NA	TRBJ2-7	TGCGCCAGTTTAGGACTAGCGGGCGCAACGGTATCCTACGAGCAGTACTTC	CASLGLAGATVSYEQYF
TRBV6-6	TRBD2	once	TRBJ2-1	TGTGCCAGCATCTTGACTAGCGCCGGTTACAATGAGCAGTTCTTC	CASILTSAGYNEQFF
TRBV9	TRBD2	NA	TRBJ2-2	TGTGCCAGCAGCGTAGTAGGCGGGGGGAACGTAGAGCTGTTTTTT	CASSVVGGGNVELFF
TRBV4-1	TRBD1	few	TRBJ1-1	TGCGCCAGCAGCCAAGTACAGGGGTCTTTGGAAGCTTTCTTT	CASSQVQGSLEAFF
TRBV30	TRBD2	NA	TRBJ2-2	TGTGCCTGGAGTCCCCTAGCGGCCGACACCGGGGAGCTGTTTTTT	CAWSPLAADTGELFF
TRBV19	TRBD2	NA	TRBJ2-6	TGTGCCAGTAGTAGGGTAGCGGGGGCCCACTCTGGGGCCAACGTCCTGACTTTC	CASSRVAGAHSGANVLTF
TRBV11-3	NA	once	TRBJ2-5	TGTGCCAGCAGCTCCTCTTACTTGAGTGGTCGGGAGACCCAGTACTTC	CASSSSYLSGRETQYF
TRBV27	TRBD1	NA	TRBJ1-4	TGTGCCAGCAGTTTCTTGAGGGGGCAAGAAAAACTGTTTTTT	CASSFLRGQEKLFF
TRBV20-1	NA	NA	TRBJ2-4	TGCAGTGCTAGTGGTTTCTGGGAAGGGGTGGCCAAAAACATTCAGTACTTC	CSASGFWEGVAKNIQYF